These 14 T cell receptor beta chains share one sample of origin, sequenced in a study of T cell changes during pregnancy in multiple sclerosis (dated by TCRdb to the late 2010s). Receptors were amplified or captured by the immunoSEQ multiplex PCR assay. In its TCRdb copy, this immuneACCESS table keeps in-frame sequences only and misses some clones. Where compared with another copy, unresolved V genes explain less than half of these, and the others have no known cause. This sample holds fewer than 80,000 clones; approximately 93% were observed only once. The ten largest clones take up roughly 0.14% of the sample. Sequencing was performed on CD4+ T cells from peripheral blood mononuclear cells, taken after pregnancy. The receptors come from a female donor with multiple sclerosis, enrolled in a pregnancy study.

The J gene is TRBJ2-1, the V gene TRBV7-8, with 9 bases aligning to TRBD2. CDR1 and CDR2 from the germline V gene are SGHVS and FQNEAQ. The trim removed 2 bases at V and 7 bases at J, leaving 12 bases unmatched. The length of the CDR3 is 17 residues. The CDR3 DNA reads as TGTGCCAGCAGCTTACCCAGGACTAGCGTAGTCTCAAATGAGCAGTTCTTC. This encodes CASSLPRTSVVSNEQFF.

The J gene is TRBJ2-1, the V gene TRBV4-2; D ambiguous. Per germline, CDR1 LGHNA and CDR2 YNFKEQ. V was shortened by 0 bases and J by 3 bases, with 9 bases between the two germline ends. The CDR3 contains 15 residues. CDR3 coding DNA: TGTGCCAGCAGCCAAGATAGAACTTTCTACAATGAGCAGTTCTTC. Translated, it gives CASSQDRTFYNEQFF.

The chain combines TRBV5-6 with TRBJ2-3, with D perhaps matching TRBD1 (5 bases). CDR1 SGHDT and CDR2 YYEEEE come from the germline V gene. The CDR3 has 18 residues. V lost 4 bases, J lost 1 base, and 22 bases lay in between. CDR3 nucleotide sequence: TGTGCCAGCAGCCAGCTTATACAGGCGCCGACGGGCACAGATACGCAGTATTTT. Its protein product is CASSQLIQAPTGTDTQYF.

In its sample, this clone was seen once. CDR3 sequence: CASSRTSGRGPDTQYF. For the CDR3, the DNA is TGTGCCAGCAGCAGAACTAGCGGGAGAGGCCCAGATACGCAGTATTTT. This chain uses TRBV28 with TRBJ2-3; TRBD2 matches 11 bases. Germline V gene lookup returns CDR1 MDHEN and CDR2 SYDVKM. The trim removed 6 bases at V and 4 bases at J, leaving 9 bases unmatched. The CDR3 consists of 16 residues.

This clone was seen once. The chain uses TRBV29-1 and TRBJ2-3; D unclear. The CDR3 runs 13 residues. Germline CDR1 reads SQVTM; CDR2 reads ANQGSEA. Trimming shortened V by 5 bases and J by 4 bases, and 13 bases separated the two germline ends. The CDR3, as DNA: TGCAGCGTTAGGAACAGTATCGCAGATACGCAGTATTTT. Translation gives CSVRNSIADTQYF.

The rearrangement uses TRBV9 and TRBJ1-2, with D hard to call. Germline values: CDR1 SGDLS, CDR2 YYNGEE. The CDR3 contains 12 residues. Trimming removed 0 bases from V and 4 bases from J, with 4 bases in between. CDR3 in DNA: TGTGCCAGCAGCGTAGATAGCTATGGCTACACCTTC. Amino acids: CASSVDSYGYTF.

The chain couples TRBV21-1 to TRBJ1-4; the table's TRBD1 call for D was not verified on the DNA. TRBV21-1 is designated a pseudogene. CDR3 length: 15 residues. The CDR3 loop is CASTPGTATNEKLFF. CDR3 in DNA: TGTGCCAGCACCCCTGGGACAGCAACTAATGAAAAACTGTTTTTT.

This rearrangement joins TRBV18 to TRBJ2-7; 9 bases align to TRBD1. Germline CDR1 is KGHSH and CDR2 is LQKENI. V shed 1 base, J shed 5 bases, and the junction held 9 bases outside the gene matches. The CDR3 consists of 16 residues. The CDR3 DNA reads TGTGCCAGCTCACCACTTCGGACAGGGGAGGTAAACGAGCAGTACTTC. Protein product: CASSPLRTGEVNEQYF.

V and J are TRBV4-2 and TRBJ1-2; no firm D call. Trimming pared 4 bases from V and 7 bases from J, leaving 16 bases between. Germline loops: CDR1 LGHNA, CDR2 YNFKEQ. This CDR3 spans 14 amino acids. The CDR3 DNA follows: TGTGCCAGCAGCCCCGCAGAGAGGGAACTTGGCTACACCTTC. Protein sequence: CASSPAERELGYTF.

V gene TRBV7-9 combines with J gene TRBJ2-1; 7 bases fit TRBD1. Germline V gene sequence: CDR1 SEHNR, CDR2 FQNEAQ (reference sequence). The V and J ends lost 5 bases and 8 bases, in that order; junction bases with no gene match: 12. This CDR3 comprises 15 residues. This chain's CDR3 is CASSHRDRKTDEQFF. The DNA for the CDR3 is TGTGCCAGCAGCCACCGGGACAGAAAGACGGATGAGCAGTTCTTC.

Remarks on this clone: An end of the junction differs from the germline gene, which may be a read error. The chain carries TRBV7-7 and TRBJ2-1; 10 bases fit TRBD2. Germline V gene sequence: CDR1 SSHAT, CDR2 FNYEAQ (reference sequence). The CDR3 runs to 15 residues. CDR3 nucleotides: TGTGCTAGCAGCCCCACTAGCGGGATAAGGGGTGAGCAGTTCTTC. This codes for CASSPTSGIRGEQFF.

This clone has only one observation. The CDR3 loop is CASSEIRGLTSVRTDEQFF. In DNA form, the CDR3 reads TGTGCCAGCAGTGAAATCAGGGGGCTTACTAGCGTCCGAACGGATGAGCAGTTCTTC. The rearrangement uses TRBV7-2 and TRBJ2-1, with D possibly being TRBD1 (8 bases). V was pared by 6 bases and J by 8 bases, with 32 bases between. CDR3 size: 19 residues. CDR1 SGHTA and CDR2 FQGNSA come from the germline V gene.

The chain links TRBV6-1 to TRBJ2-1; TRBD2 matches at 9 bases. The CDR3 totals 13 residues. With V trimmed by 4 bases and J by 9 bases, 4 bases remained unmatched. Germline CDR1 MNHNS, CDR2 SASEGT. CDR3 protein: CASSVLAGTEQFF. CDR3 in DNA: TGTGCCAGCAGTGTCCTAGCGGGAACTGAGCAGTTCTTC.

V gene TRBV7-3 combines with J gene TRBJ2-3, with a possible D match to TRBD1 (5 bases). The germline gives CDR1 SGHTA, CDR2 FQGTGA. Trimming shortened V by 3 bases and J by 2 bases, and 12 bases separated the two germline ends. CDR3 length equals 15 residues. The CDR3 loop is CASSLGRGPTDTQYF. The CDR3 DNA is TGTGCCAGCAGCTTGGGTAGGGGCCCCACAGATACGCAGTATTTT. Full variable domain (missing parts from reference TRBV7-3 and TRBJ2-3): GAGVSQTPSNKVTEKGKYVELRCDPISGHTALYWYRQSLGQGPEFLIYFQGTGAADDSGLPNDRFFAVRPEGSVSTLKIQRTERGDSAVYLCASSLGRGPTDTQYFGPGTRLTVL.